The 8 T cell receptor beta chains reported below all come from one sample, sequenced in a study of cytomegalovirus exposure and HLA in healthy donors. Researchers ran the PCR with 60 Vbeta and 13 Jbeta primers. The repertoire was sequenced with immunoSEQ multiplex PCR; TCRdb's copy has only in-frame clones and lacks some. The sample includes under 140,000 clones, approximately 79% of them seen just once. The sequenced material came from PBMCs. The receptor source for this set is a young man in good health and CMV-seropositive.

The chain is built from TRBV4-1 and TRBJ1-2, with 9 bases aligning to TRBD1. V shed 5 bases, J shed 9 bases, and the junction held 13 bases outside the gene matches. CDR1 is MGHRA, CDR2 YSYEKL, per germline. The CDR3 length is 15 residues. The DNA for the CDR3 is TGCGCCAGCAGCTATGACCGGGACAGGGTCTCTCGCTACACCTTC. Its translation: CASSYDRDRVSRYTF.

This clone was seen only a few times. Here the CDR3 reads CASSFGTGTYEQYF. Here the CDR3 DNA reads TGTGCCAGCAGCTTCGGGACAGGGACCTACGAGCAGTACTTC. V usage is TRBV5-5 and J usage is TRBJ2-7, with 9 bases identical to TRBD1. CDR3 length equals 14 residues. Germline CDR1 SGHKS, CDR2 YYEKEE (reference sequence). V dropped 2 bases and J dropped 2; count of bases not matched to a gene: 2.

The chain is built from TRBV11-3 and TRBJ1-2; D gene ambiguous. From germline, CDR1 is SGHNT and CDR2 YENEEA. This CDR3 comprises 14 residues. V lost 0 bases to trimming and J lost 4 bases, with 9 bases between them. The CDR3 DNA follows: TGTGCCAGCAGCTTAGACAGGCTTTCCTATGGCTACACCTTC. It encodes CASSLDRLSYGYTF.

This CDR3 is CASSPRGRGSSYNEQFF. In DNA, the CDR3 is TGCGCCAGCAGCCCCCGGGGCAGGGGCAGCTCCTACAATGAGCAGTTCTTC. J is TRBJ2-1 and V is TRBV5-1; D possibly corresponds to TRBD1 (6 bases). V was shortened by 4 bases and J by 0 bases, with 17 bases between the two germline ends. CDR1 and CDR2 from the germline V gene are SGHRS and YFSETQ. The length of the CDR3 is 17 residues.

This clone was counted between two and nine times. The V call is TRBV6-1, the J call TRBJ2-2; D is undetermined. CDR1 is MNHNS, CDR2 SASEGT, per germline. This CDR3 region has 14 residues. V dropped 2 bases and J dropped 1 base, with 5 bases sitting between them. The CDR3 loop reads CASSELLNTGELFF. CDR3 coding DNA: TGTGCCAGCAGTGAACTATTGAACACCGGGGAGCTGTTTTTT.

The chain recombines TRBV11-2 with TRBJ1-2; unclear D gene. The V gene lost 1 base and the J gene lost 8 bases, with 8 bases spanning the gap. The CDR3 runs to 12 residues. Germline V gives CDR1 SGHAT, CDR2 FQNNGV. CDR3: CASSLGGGGYTF. DNA for the CDR3: TGTGCCAGCAGCTTAGGGGGAGGCGGCTACACCTTC.

This clone showed up just a few times. The chain is built from TRBV9 and TRBJ2-5; a weak D match, TRBD2 (6 bases). V lost 0 bases and J 2 bases, leaving 8 bases between the germline ends. Germline V gene data show CDR1 as SGDLS and CDR2 as YYNGEE. CDR3 length: 14 amino acids. The CDR3 bases are TGTGCCAGCAGCGTAGATGGGGGGCAAGAGACCCAGTACTTC. Its translation: CASSVDGGQETQYF.

The chain joins TRBV15 to TRBJ2-1; 9 nucleotides align to TRBD2. CDR1 LNHNV and CDR2 YYDKDF come from the germline V gene (reference sequence). After removal of 3 bases from V and 10 bases from J, the junction contained 4 bases not matched to a gene. This CDR3 contains 13 residues. DNA for the CDR3: TGTGCCACCAGCAGGGGACTAGCTAGGGAGCAGTTCTTC. The encoded protein is CATSRGLAREQFF. The whole variable domain, remainder taken from reference TRBV15 and TRBJ2-1, is DAMVIQNPRYQVTQFGKPVTLSCSQTLNHNVMYWYQQKSSQAPKLLFHYYDKDFNNEADTPDNFQSRRPNTSFCFLDIRSPGLGDTAMYLCATSRGLAREQFFGPGTRLTVL.